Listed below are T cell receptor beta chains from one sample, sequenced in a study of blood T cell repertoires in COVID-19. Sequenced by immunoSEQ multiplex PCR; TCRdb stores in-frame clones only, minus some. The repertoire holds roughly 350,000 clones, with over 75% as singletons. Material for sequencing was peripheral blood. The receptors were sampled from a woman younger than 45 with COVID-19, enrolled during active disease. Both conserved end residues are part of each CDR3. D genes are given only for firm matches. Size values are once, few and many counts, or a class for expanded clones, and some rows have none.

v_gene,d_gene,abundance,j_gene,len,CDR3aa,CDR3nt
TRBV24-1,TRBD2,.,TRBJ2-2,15,CATSGLGRASGELFF,TGTGCCACCAGTGGGCTCGGGAGGGCCTCCGGGGAGCTGTTTTTT
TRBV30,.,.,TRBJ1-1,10,CASNRLGAFF,TGTGCCTCAAACAGGCTGGGCGCTTTCTTT
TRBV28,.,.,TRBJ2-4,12,CASSPPSNIQYF,TGTGCCAGCAGTCCCCCTTCTAACATTCAGTACTTC
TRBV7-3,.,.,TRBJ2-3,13,CASSLSRGDTQYF,TGTGCCAGCAGCTTAAGCAGGGGAGATACGCAGTATTTT
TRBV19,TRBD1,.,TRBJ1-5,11,CASAGGQPQHF,TGTGCCAGCGCAGGGGGTCAGCCCCAGCATTTT
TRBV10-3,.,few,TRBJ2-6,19,CAISARGSGKSSGANVLTF,TGTGCCATCAGTGCCAGGGGCTCAGGGAAATCCTCTGGGGCCAACGTCCTGACTTTC
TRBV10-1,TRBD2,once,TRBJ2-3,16,CASSGLAGKGTDTQYF,TGCGCCAGCAGTGGACTAGCGGGAAAGGGCACAGATACGCAGTATTTT
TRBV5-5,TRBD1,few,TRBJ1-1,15,CASSFDRGLITEAFF,TGTGCCAGCAGCTTTGACAGGGGGTTGATCACTGAAGCTTTCTTT
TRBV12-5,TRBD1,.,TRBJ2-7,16,CASGFNRDRGFYEQYF,TGTGCTAGTGGTTTTAATAGGGACAGGGGGTTTTACGAGCAGTACTTC
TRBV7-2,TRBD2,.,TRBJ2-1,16,CASSRGGLAGVGEQFF,TGTGCCAGCAGCCGGGGGGGACTAGCGGGAGTGGGTGAGCAGTTCTTC
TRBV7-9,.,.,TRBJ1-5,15,CASSLASGGDQPQHF,TGTGCCAGCAGCTTAGCTTCTGGGGGCGATCAGCCCCAGCATTTT
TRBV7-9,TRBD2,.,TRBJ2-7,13,CASSSIDAGAPHF,TGTGCCAGCAGCTCTATTGACGCGGGAGCGCCCCACTTC
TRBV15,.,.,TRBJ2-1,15,CATSQRQAAYNEQFF,TGTGCCACCAGCCAGCGGCAGGCAGCCTACAATGAGCAGTTCTTC
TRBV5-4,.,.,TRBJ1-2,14,CASSSPKGDYGYTF,TGTGCCAGCAGCTCACCAAAGGGGGACTATGGCTACACCTTC
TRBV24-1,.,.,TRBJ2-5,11,CATSLAETQYF,TGTGCCACCAGTCTAGCAGAGACCCAGTACTTC
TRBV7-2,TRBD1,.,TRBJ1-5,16,CASSLVSSRGDQPQHF,TGTGCCAGCAGCTTAGTTTCTTCCAGGGGGGACCAGCCCCAGCATTTT
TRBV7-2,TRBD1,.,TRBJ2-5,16,CASSLGGTVAQETQYF,TGTGCCAGCAGCTTAGGAGGGACAGTTGCCCAAGAGACCCAGTACTTC
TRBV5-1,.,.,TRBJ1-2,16,CASSLARGPSNYGYTF,TGCGCCAGCAGCTTGGCCAGGGGCCCATCTAACTATGGCTACACCTTC
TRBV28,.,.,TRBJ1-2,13,CASRVEVGYGYTF,TGTGCCAGCAGGGTTGAGGTGGGCTATGGCTACACCTTC
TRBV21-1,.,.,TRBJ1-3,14,CASSGAFSGNTIYF,TGTGCCAGCAGTGGGGCTTTCTCTGGAAACACCATATATTTT
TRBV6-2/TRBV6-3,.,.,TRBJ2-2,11,CASSYGSELFF,TGTGCCAGCAGTTACGGCTCCGAGCTGTTTTTT
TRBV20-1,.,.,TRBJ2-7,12,CSASLQALEQYF,TGCAGTGCTAGTTTGCAGGCCCTGGAGCAGTACTTC
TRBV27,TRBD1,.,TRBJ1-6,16,CAKTPGQVPYNSPLHF,TGTGCCAAGACCCCGGGACAGGTACCCTATAATTCACCCCTCCACTTT
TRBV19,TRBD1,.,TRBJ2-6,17,CASSSGQGLSGANVLTF,TGTGCCAGTAGTTCGGGACAGGGGCTTTCTGGGGCCAACGTCCTGACTTTC
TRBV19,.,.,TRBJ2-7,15,CASSIALDRNYEQYF,TGTGCCAGTAGTATAGCCCTGGACAGAAACTACGAGCAGTACTTC
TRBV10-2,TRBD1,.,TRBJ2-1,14,CASSGATGSSEQFF,TGCGCCAGCAGTGGAGCGACAGGGTCAAGTGAGCAGTTCTTC
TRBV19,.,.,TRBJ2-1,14,CASIPRQGRNEQFF,TGTGCCAGTATCCCCAGGCAGGGGCGCAATGAGCAGTTCTTC
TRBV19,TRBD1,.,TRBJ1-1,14,CASLQRGQGTEAFF,TGTGCCAGCCTACAGAGGGGGCAGGGGACTGAAGCTTTCTTT
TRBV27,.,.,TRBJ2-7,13,CASSSLTDYEQYF,TGTGCCAGCAGCTCCCTCACAGACTACGAGCAGTACTTC
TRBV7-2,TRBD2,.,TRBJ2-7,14,CASSPPGGTYEQYF,TGTGCCAGCAGCCCCCCCGGGGGGACCTACGAGCAGTACTTC
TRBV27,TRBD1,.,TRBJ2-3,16,CASSFLGQIQPDTQYF,TGTGCCAGCAGTTTTTTGGGACAGATCCAACCAGATACGCAGTATTTT
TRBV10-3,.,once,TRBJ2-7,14,CAISESGPRYEQYF,TGTGCCATCAGTGAGTCTGGCCCACGCTACGAGCAGTACTTC
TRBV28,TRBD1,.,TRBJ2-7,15,CASSPPGQGSYEQYF,TGTGCCAGCAGTCCCCCGGGACAGGGCTCCTACGAGCAGTACTTC
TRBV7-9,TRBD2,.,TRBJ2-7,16,CASSSTSGSYSYEQYF,TGTGCCAGCAGCTCAACTAGCGGGAGTTACTCCTACGAGCAGTACTTC
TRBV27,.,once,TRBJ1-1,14,CASSFWGQGTEAFF,TGTGCCAGCAGTTTTTGGGGGCAGGGCACTGAAGCTTTCTTT
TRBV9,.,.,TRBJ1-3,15,CASSVYPGNGNTIYF,TGTGCCAGCAGCGTATACCCGGGGAATGGAAACACCATATATTTT
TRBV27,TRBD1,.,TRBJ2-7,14,CASSSYRGAYEQYF,TGTGCCAGCAGTTCATACAGGGGGGCCTACGAGCAGTACTTC